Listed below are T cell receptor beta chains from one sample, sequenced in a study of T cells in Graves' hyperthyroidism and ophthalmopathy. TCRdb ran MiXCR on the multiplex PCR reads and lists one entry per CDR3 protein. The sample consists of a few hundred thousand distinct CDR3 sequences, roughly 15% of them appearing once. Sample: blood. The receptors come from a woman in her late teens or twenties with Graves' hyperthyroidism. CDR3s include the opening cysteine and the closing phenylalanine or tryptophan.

cdr3_aa: CATRSVSGANVLTF
j_call: TRBJ2-6
v_call: TRBV15

cdr3_aa: CSASTNRAGQFF
j_call: TRBJ2-1
v_call: TRBV20-1

cdr3_aa: CSVEVAEAFF
j_call: TRBJ1-1
v_call: TRBV29-1

cdr3_aa: CASSSPSWTDVSGTQYF
j_call: TRBJ2-3
v_call: TRBV28

cdr3_aa: CAGSYASGNTIYF
j_call: TRBJ1-3
v_call: TRBV6-9

cdr3_aa: CASSSLGADTQYF
j_call: TRBJ2-3
v_call: TRBV5-5

cdr3_aa: CASSSRRAPSNTEAFF
j_call: TRBJ1-1
v_call: TRBV28

cdr3_aa: CASSLTRTGELFF
j_call: TRBJ2-2
v_call: TRBV6-2/TRBV6-3

cdr3_aa: CASSPRDTASGNTIYF
j_call: TRBJ1-3
v_call: TRBV5-1

cdr3_aa: CATSRALAGGNNEQFF
j_call: TRBJ2-1
v_call: TRBV15

cdr3_aa: CSAQRQGASRETQYF
j_call: TRBJ2-5
v_call: TRBV20-1

cdr3_aa: CASGLVGGGRGTEAFF
j_call: TRBJ1-1
v_call: TRBV12-5

cdr3_aa: CASRDPGQGASDGYTF
j_call: TRBJ1-2
v_call: TRBV19

cdr3_aa: CASGPGGREKETQYF
j_call: TRBJ2-5
v_call: TRBV5-1

cdr3_aa: CASSYRGVNTEAFF
j_call: TRBJ1-1
v_call: TRBV6-5

cdr3_aa: CASSFGLASDTQYF
j_call: TRBJ2-3
v_call: TRBV28

cdr3_aa: CASSDSGSYTDTQYF
j_call: TRBJ2-3
v_call: TRBV19

cdr3_aa: CSAQPRQGRGATDTQYF
j_call: TRBJ2-3
v_call: TRBV20-1

cdr3_aa: CASSVSPDRNSPLHF
j_call: TRBJ1-6
v_call: TRBV9